This TCR beta chain was sequenced in a study of Ad26.COV2.S vaccination and SARS-CoV-2 variants. Worth noting for this clone: Its antigen is undetermined.

Clones were sequenced by immunoSEQ multiplex PCR, and TCRdb holds only the in-frame ones, with some missing. The repertoire holds 300,000 to 400,000 clones, with 80% to 90% as singletons. The sample's treatment: some 20 received Ad26.COV2.S at low or high dose, single or two shots; a few received placebo; per-sample allocation not given. Day 63 after the first vaccine or placebo injection was the time point for sampling. General study points: Substantial breadth in spike-specific CD8+ and CD4+ T cell responses was reportedly seen after vaccination.

Sequences were derived from peripheral blood, sampled in a trial of Ad26.COV2.S vaccine versus placebo. The sequence came from a person aged 18 to 59 who received the Ad26.COV2.S COVID-19 vaccine or a placebo.

The DNA for the CDR3 is TGTGCCAGCAGTGAATGGACGGTGTCAGGTCAGCCCCAGCATTTT. This encodes CASSEWTVSGQPQHF. This chain links TRBV6-1 with TRBJ1-5; D is uncertain. CDR3 length: 15 amino acids. Germline V gene data show CDR1 as MNHNS and CDR2 as SASEGT. The V end lost 2 bases, the J end lost 6 bases, and 14 bases lay between the germline ends.